This T cell receptor beta chain appears in the sequencing data of a study of identical twins. V gave up 2 bases and J gave up 5 bases; unmatched junction bases: 8. The CDR3 contains 15 residues. Germline CDR1 reads DFQATT; CDR2 reads SNEGSKA (reference sequence). TCRdb reanalysed the 5' RACE reads using MiXCR and keeps one entry per CDR3 protein. Of about 470,000 distinct CDR3 sequences in the sample, 20% to 25% were seen once. The same sample was also studied in work on T cells expressing NK-cell markers. Per that paper: One of eight sequenced donors was HCMV-seronegative; the other seven were seropositive.

The sequence derives from a woman aged 18-35 years in good health. V and J are TRBV20-1 and TRBJ2-3; 9 bases line up with TRBD2. The sequenced sample was CD4+ T cells sorted from blood. CDR3 in DNA: TGCAGTGCTAGATGGTCGCTAGCGGGGCGAGATACGCAGTATTTT. It translates to CSARWSLAGRDTQYF.